The 7 T cell receptor beta chains in this list originate from one sample, sequenced in a study of blood T cell repertoires in COVID-19. Profiling relied on immunoSEQ multiplex PCR, and the TCRdb table lists in-frame clones only, not all of them. The sample lists approximately 500,000 clones; around 90% were seen once. The sequenced material came from peripheral blood. These receptors were obtained from a woman aged 50 to 60 with COVID-19, enrolled during active disease.

This chain uses TRBV29-1 with TRBJ1-5; TRBD1 might be the D (5 bases). Germline V gene lookup returns CDR1 SQVTM and CDR2 ANQGSEA. V was pared by 6 bases and J by 4 bases, with 10 bases between. The length of the CDR3 is 12 residues. CDR3 amino acids: CSVGQINQPQHF. The CDR3 nucleotides are TGCAGCGTGGGGCAGATTAATCAGCCCCAGCATTTT.

V usage is TRBV11-3 and J usage is TRBJ2-7, with D possibly matching TRBD1 (5 bases). This CDR3 is 13 amino acids long. Germline loops: CDR1 SGHNT, CDR2 YENEEA. Trimming removed 6 bases from V and 6 bases from J, with 15 bases in between. CDR3 region: CASSLAGSAEQYF. The CDR3 DNA follows: TGTGCCAGCAGTCTCGCAGGGTCGGCCGAGCAGTACTTC.

The chain links TRBV27 to TRBJ1-2, with TRBD1 as a possible D gene (5 bases). V lost 9 bases and J lost 1, with 18 bases in between. Germline CDR1 reads MNHEY; CDR2 reads SMNVEV (reference sequence). This CDR3 spans 15 amino acids. The CDR3 here is CASAPSGDFNYGYTF. The DNA for the CDR3 is TGTGCCAGTGCTCCCTCCGGGGACTTTAACTATGGCTACACCTTC.

The V gene is TRBV5-1, the J gene TRBJ2-7, with TRBD1 as a possible D gene (5 bases). The V gene lost 4 bases and the J gene lost 2 bases, with 10 bases spanning the gap. The CDR3 runs to 13 residues. The V gene's germline CDR1 is SGHRS and CDR2 YFSETQ. CDR3 nucleotide sequence: TGCGCCAGCAGCCGGACACCCACCTACGAGCAGTACTTC. It translates to CASSRTPTYEQYF.

The rearrangement links TRBV10-3 to TRBJ1-2; 7 bases are a match to TRBD1. CDR3 size: 16 residues. Unmatched junction bases numbered 9, after V lost 3 bases and J lost 2 bases. Per the germline V gene, CDR1 is ENHRY and CDR2 is SYGVKD. As DNA, the CDR3 is TGTGCCATCAGTGATACTAGGACAGGTGACAACTATGGCTACACCTTC. As protein: CAISDTRTGDNYGYTF.

The chain links TRBV27 to TRBJ1-3; possibly TRBD1 for D (5 bases). Trimming left V 6 bases short and J 6 bases short, with 18 bases between. Per germline, CDR1 MNHEY and CDR2 SMNVEV (reference sequence). The CDR3 runs to 15 residues. CDR3 coding DNA: TGTGCCAGCAGCCCATCCGAACAGGACCAAAACACCATATATTTT. Translating gives CASSPSEQDQNTIYF.

The chain uses TRBV25-1 and TRBJ1-2, with 9 positions matching TRBD1. J was trimmed by 7 bases and V by 4 bases; bases with no gene match: 10. The CDR3 has 15 residues. Germline V gene data show CDR1 as MGHDK and CDR2 as SYGVNS. The CDR3 bases are TGTGCCAGCAGTGCCCTGGGACAGGGCTCCTCTGGCTACACCTTC. Protein sequence: CASSALGQGSSGYTF.